This T cell receptor beta chain was identified in a study of CD8+CD57+ T cells in acquired aplastic anemia. Study-wide context: Average DNA yield from sorted CD4+ and CD8+ cells was around 3.2 ug.

Patients selected for sequencing had displayed CD8+CD57+ cell expansion by flow cytometry. Therapy had not been given to patients before blood sampling. The CDR3 spans 13 residues. Per the germline V gene, CDR1 is KGHDR and CDR2 is SFDVKD. V gave up 0 bases and J gave up 6 bases, with 6 bases separating them. Genomic DNA, the template, was used for profiling of the TCR beta VDJ and CDR3. TCRdb reprocessed the reads with MiXCR, giving one entry per CDR3 protein. The sample holds roughly 98,000 distinct CDR3 sequences, less than 75% seen once. This receptor was identified in a human donor with aplastic anemia. V and J are TRBV24-1 and TRBJ2-3; D is ambiguous. Sequences were obtained from sorted CD4+, CD8+, or CD8+CD57+ T cells (not recorded which) from PBMCs. CDR3 residues: CATSDLESDTQYF. Here the CDR3 DNA reads TGTGCCACCAGTGATTTGGAAAGCGATACGCAGTATTTT.